Shown below are 2 T cell receptor beta chains from a single sample sequenced in a study of shared clonotypes between healthy human individuals. This table comes from immunoSEQ multiplex PCR, and its TCRdb copy is limited to in-frame clones, with some not included. The sample shows 2 million to 3 million clones, roughly 93% of them seen only once. The sequenced material came from naive CD4+ T cells from PBMCs. Subset indicated: CD45RA+ positively selected. These receptors were obtained from a man between 18 and 35 years old in good health. Some clones in this sample may be carry-over from other donors' samples.

V usage is TRBV2 and J usage is TRBJ2-7, with TRBD2 matching over 12 bases. The ends lost 4 bases at V and 4 bases at J; junction bases unmatched: 11. The germline gives CDR1 SNHLY, CDR2 FYNNEI. This CDR3 comprises 17 residues. The DNA of the CDR3 is TGTGCCAGCAGTGTGCTAGCGGGAGGGCCCTCGGGGTACGAGCAGTACTTC. Residues: CASSVLAGGPSGYEQYF.

This sequence joins TRBV7-9 and TRBJ2-5, with D tentatively TRBD1 (6 bases). V was pared by 3 bases and J by 2 bases, with 10 bases between. Germline V gene lookup returns CDR1 SEHNR and CDR2 FQNEAQ (reference sequence). The CDR3 length is 14 residues. For the CDR3, the DNA is TGTGCCAGCAGCTTGACAGGCGATCAAGAGACCCAGTACTTC. It codes for CASSLTGDQETQYF.